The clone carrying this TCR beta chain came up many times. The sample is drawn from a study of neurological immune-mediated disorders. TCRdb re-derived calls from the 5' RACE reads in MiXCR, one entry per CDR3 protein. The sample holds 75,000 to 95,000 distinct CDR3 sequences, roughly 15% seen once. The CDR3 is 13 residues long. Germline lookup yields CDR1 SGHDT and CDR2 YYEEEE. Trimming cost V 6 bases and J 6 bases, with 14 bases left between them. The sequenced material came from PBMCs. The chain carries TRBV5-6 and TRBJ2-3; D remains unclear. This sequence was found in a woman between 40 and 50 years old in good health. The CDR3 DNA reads TGTGCCAGCACTAGGGTCGAGTTGGATACGCAGTATTTT. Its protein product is CASTRVELDTQYF.